These 29 T cell receptor beta chains share one sample of origin, sequenced in a study of T cells in Graves' hyperthyroidism and ophthalmopathy. Authors of the study amplified TCR beta CDR3 regions from RNA transcripts. The HTBI primer set drove a first-round RT-PCR of the TCR CDR3. TCRdb re-called the multiplex PCR reads through MiXCR, storing one row per CDR3 protein. The sample has a few hundred thousand distinct CDR3 sequences, over 11% seen once. The material sequenced was blood. The receptor source for this set is a woman aged 25 to 39 with Graves' hyperthyroidism that later progressed to Graves' ophthalmopathy.

The genes are TRBV19 and TRBJ2-1; D is unresolved. This CDR3 spans 11 amino acids. V lost 11 bases, J lost 3 bases, and 8 bases lay in between. Germline V gene sequence: CDR1 LNHDA, CDR2 SQIVND (reference sequence). CDR3 nucleotides: TGTGCCCCTAAGGACTACAATGAGCAGTTCTTC. Translated, it gives CAPKDYNEQFF.

On this clonotype: This may stem from a read error, because a much larger clone lies one nucleotide away. This chain links TRBV6-1 with TRBJ2-3; D not resolved. Looked up from germline, CDR1 is MNHNS and CDR2 is SASEGT. V shed 7 bases and J shed 4 bases, with 0 bases lying between them. The CDR3 is 9 residues long. CDR3: CASTDTQYF. The CDR3 DNA reads TGTGCCAGCACAGATACGCAGTATTTT.

This clonotype was counted at least ten times. The CDR3, as DNA: TGCAGTGCTAGGATCCCGAGTCCAGAGGGTATGCGCTACACCTTC. Translated: CSARIPSPEGMRYTF. The chain recombines TRBV20-1 with TRBJ1-2; D uncertain. Germline CDR1 is DFQATT and CDR2 is SNEGSKA (reference sequence). The CDR3 runs 15 residues. Trimming pared 3 bases from V and 9 bases from J, leaving 23 bases between.

This clonotype was seen repeatedly, ten times or more. This chain joins TRBV19 and TRBJ1-1, with TRBD1 matching over 10 bases. With 7 bases clipped from V and 11 bases from J, the junction kept 10 bases outside the gene matches. The CDR3 is 13 residues long. CDR1 and CDR2 (germline): LNHDA, SQIVND (reference sequence). CDR3 nucleotides: TGTGCCAGTACCGGGACAGGGGAAGGTAGGGCTTTCTTT. Its translation: CASTGTGEGRAFF.

The table lists this clonotype with many counts. The J gene is TRBJ1-1, the V gene TRBV3-1; D ambiguous. The V end lost 5 bases, the J end lost 2 bases, and 12 bases lay between the germline ends. This CDR3 is built from 14 residues. CDR1 is LGHDT and CDR2 is YNNKEL in the germline V gene (reference sequence). CDR3 in amino acids: CASSVDWGNTEAFF. Here the CDR3 DNA reads TGTGCCAGCAGCGTCGATTGGGGTAACACTGAAGCTTTCTTT.

As DNA, the CDR3 is TGTGCCAGCAGCCCCGCGGGAGGCCAAGATACGCAGTATTTT. Amino acid sequence: CASSPAGGQDTQYF. The V call is TRBV7-3, the J call TRBJ2-3; 8 bases agree with TRBD2. CDR1 SGHTA and CDR2 FQGTGA come from the germline V gene. The CDR3 has 14 amino acids. J lost 5 bases, V lost 5 bases, and 6 bases had no gene match.

This clonotype appeared many times. CDR3 DNA: TGTGCCAGCACCCAAGGGGCTAGCGGCTCCTACAATGAGCAGTTCTTC. As protein: CASTQGASGSYNEQFF. The V and J genes are TRBV6-1 and TRBJ2-1; TRBD2 agrees at 7 bases. CDR1 and CDR2 from the germline V gene are MNHNS and SASEGT. V trimming: 7 bases; J trimming: 0 bases; junction bases outside the gene matches: 9. The CDR3 covers 16 residues.

This clonotype was seen a handful of times. The rearrangement links TRBV7-9 to TRBJ2-1; D possibly corresponds to TRBD1 (6 bases). This CDR3 contains 17 residues. The V gene's germline CDR1 is SEHNR and CDR2 FQNEAQ (reference sequence). The V end lost 5 bases, the J end lost 10 bases, and 27 bases lay between the germline ends. Written as DNA, the CDR3 is TGTGCCAGCAGCAGAGAGTACCGGGACATGAGGTCCCACGAGCAGTTCTTC. The encoded protein is CASSREYRDMRSHEQFF.

The J gene is TRBJ1-1, the V gene TRBV20-1; weak D call: TRBD1 (5 bases). CDR1 DFQATT and CDR2 SNEGSKA come from the germline V gene (reference sequence). Trimming shortened V by 1 base and J by 3 bases, and 12 bases separated the two germline ends. This CDR3 comprises 14 residues. CDR3 DNA sequence: TGCAGTGCTAGAGGCTATGAAGGGGACACTGAAGCTTTCTTT. Amino acids: CSARGYEGDTEAFF.

This clonotype was seen a few times. DNA of the CDR3: TGTGCCAGCAGTCCCAGCGGGAGACAAGATACGCAGTATTTT. It yields the protein CASSPSGRQDTQYF. The genes are TRBV7-9 and TRBJ2-3, with 8 bases matching TRBD2. The CDR3 spans 14 residues. Germline CDR1 is SEHNR and CDR2 is FQNEAQ (reference sequence). V lost 6 bases and J lost 5; bases outside the gene matches: 7. Drawing the rest from reference TRBV7-9 and TRBJ2-3, the complete variable domain is DTGVSQNPRHKITKRGQNVTFRCDPISEHNRLYWYRQTLGQGPEFLTYFQNEAQLEKSRLLSDRFSAERPKGSFSTLEIQRTEQGDSAMYLCASSPSGRQDTQYFGPGTRLTVL.

This clonotype was detected ten times or more. The chain employs TRBV2 and TRBJ2-2, with D possibly being TRBD2 (5 bases). The V gene's germline CDR1 is SNHLY and CDR2 FYNNEI. The CDR3 contains 13 residues. V was pared by 8 bases and J by 3 bases, with 10 bases between. CDR3 coding DNA: TGTGCCAGCTGGGCGCGGGACACCGGGGAGCTGTTTTTT. Its translation is CASWARDTGELFF.

The V call is TRBV3-1, the J call TRBJ2-7, with 7 nucleotides matching TRBD1. Germline CDR1 is LGHDT and CDR2 is YNNKEL (reference sequence). Trimming cost V 3 bases and J 5 bases; bases outside gene matches: 13. This CDR3 region has 16 residues. CDR3 sequence: CASSHNRGQGLNEQYF. CDR3 in DNA: TGTGCCAGCAGCCATAATAGGGGGCAGGGCCTCAACGAGCAGTACTTC.

This clonotype was found a few times. This chain connects TRBV30 to TRBJ2-5; TRBD2 aligns across 8 bases. CDR1 and CDR2 from the germline V gene are GTSNPN and SVGIG (reference sequence). Trimming took 1 base from V and 4 from J; bases not matched to a gene: 8. The CDR3 extends over 15 amino acids. In DNA, the CDR3 is TGTGCCTGGAGTGCAGTTACCGGGGGGGGAGAGACCCAGTACTTC. Translating it yields CAWSAVTGGGETQYF.

This clonotype was counted many times. The chain links TRBV7-2 to TRBJ2-2; no firm D call. The CDR3 has 16 amino acids. Germline loops: CDR1 SGHTA, CDR2 FQGNSA. Deletions cut 7 bases from V and 6 bases from J, with 21 bases between. CDR3 loop: CASILGGAGLAGELFF. The CDR3 DNA follows: TGTGCCAGCATTCTCGGCGGAGCAGGCCTGGCCGGGGAGCTGTTTTTT.

Many counts were recorded for this clonotype. The chain carries TRBV28 and TRBJ1-5, with a weak D call TRBD1 (6 bases). The CDR3 is made up of 18 amino acids. Trimming took off 3 bases at V and 6 bases at J, with 24 bases between the two ends. Germline V gene data show CDR1 as MDHEN and CDR2 as SYDVKM. The CDR3 DNA follows: TGTGCCAGCAGTTTGTGGGGGCGCGGGTCTTTCTATAGTCAGCCCCAGCATTTT. It translates to CASSLWGRGSFYSQPQHF.

The sample holds many counts of this clonotype. The rearrangement links TRBV28 to TRBJ1-1; 7 bases align to TRBD1. Germline CDR1 reads MDHEN; CDR2 reads SYDVKM. The trim removed 4 bases at V and 3 bases at J, leaving 8 bases unmatched. The CDR3 is made up of 15 amino acids. CDR3 protein: CASSYPNTGDTEAFF. The CDR3 DNA reads TGTGCCAGCAGTTACCCCAACACAGGGGACACTGAAGCTTTCTTT.

This clonotype was recorded at least ten times. The chain recombines TRBV9 with TRBJ2-7, with D possibly being TRBD2 (6 bases). V was cut by 0 bases and J by 0 bases, with 13 bases left in between. The germline gives CDR1 SGDLS, CDR2 YYNGEE. The length of the CDR3 is 16 residues. For the CDR3, the DNA is TGTGCCAGCAGCGTAGGGGTAGCGGACTACTCCTACGAGCAGTACTTC. Translating it yields CASSVGVADYSYEQYF.

This clonotype was counted ten times or more. The gene calls are TRBV9 and TRBJ1-4, with D unclear. V lost 2 bases, J lost 5 bases, and 4 bases lay in between. The CDR3 is made up of 12 amino acids. Germline V gene data show CDR1 as SGDLS and CDR2 as YYNGEE. In DNA, the CDR3 is TGTGCCAGCAGCGTGGGGAATGAAAAACTGTTTTTT. It is translated as CASSVGNEKLFF.

This clonotype occurred many times. The chain recombines TRBV4-3 with TRBJ1-1; a possible D gene is TRBD1 (6 bases). With 8 bases removed from V and 1 base from J, the gap between germline ends came to 14 bases. The germline V gene has CDR1 LGHNA and CDR2 YSLEER. The CDR3 extends over 14 amino acids. CDR3 sequence reads: CASAIGTSNTEAFF. The CDR3 nucleotides read TGCGCCAGCGCGATCGGGACATCGAACACTGAAGCTTTCTTT.

This clonotype was seen at least ten times. The V call is TRBV2, the J call TRBJ1-1; D possibly corresponds to TRBD1 (5 bases). The germline V and J ends were trimmed by 6 bases and 2 bases, with 13 bases remaining between them. The CDR3 is 14 amino acids. The germline CDR1 and CDR2 sequences are SNHLY and FYNNEI. CDR3 bases: TGTGCCAGCAGAAGGGAACAGGCCAACACTGAAGCTTTCTTT. Amino acid sequence: CASRREQANTEAFF.

This clonotype has a count of ten or more. V gene TRBV28 combines with J gene TRBJ1-1, with D perhaps matching TRBD1 (5 bases). The germline CDR1 and CDR2 sequences are MDHEN and SYDVKM. This CDR3 is built from 16 residues. V lost 6 bases and J lost 5, with 22 bases in between. CDR3 residues: CASSPEGSGERTEAFF. CDR3 nucleotides: TGTGCCAGCAGCCCAGAAGGCTCGGGGGAACGAACTGAAGCTTTCTTT.

As to this clonotype: With a much larger clone just one base away, this may be a read error. The CDR3 DNA reads TGTGCCACCAGCAGAGAGCCGTACCTCTCCTACGAGCAGTACTTC. Residues: CATSREPYLSYEQYF. The chain recombines TRBV15 with TRBJ2-7; no firm D call. CDR1 and CDR2 (germline): LNHNV, YYDKDF (reference sequence). The CDR3 loop spans 15 amino acids. V lost 0 bases and J 0 bases, leaving 9 bases between the germline ends.

The chain links TRBV5-1 to TRBJ1-2; TRBD1 agrees at 8 bases. CDR1 is SGHRS, CDR2 YFSETQ, per germline. The trim removed 5 bases at V and 3 bases at J, leaving 9 bases unmatched. The CDR3 spans 15 residues. The CDR3 region has the DNA TGCGCCAGCAGAACCGGGACAGGCGGAGACTATGGCTACACCTTC. It translates to CASRTGTGGDYGYTF.

This clonotype was found many times. V gene TRBV18 combines with J gene TRBJ2-1; 8 positions agree with TRBD2. The J segment lost 5 bases and the V segment lost 0 bases, leaving 15 bases of the junction unmatched. Per germline, CDR1 KGHSH and CDR2 LQKENI. CDR3 length: 19 amino acids. The CDR3 DNA follows: TGTGCCAGCTCACCACCTATCGGGGTAGCGGGATCTATTAACAATGAGCAGTTCTTC. Translating gives CASSPPIGVAGSINNEQFF.

The table lists this clonotype with many counts. The chain employs TRBV7-6 and TRBJ2-1; TRBD2 aligns across 11 bases. Per the germline V gene, CDR1 is SGHVS and CDR2 is FNYEAQ. The CDR3 has 16 amino acids. V gave up 0 bases and J gave up 5 bases; unmatched junction bases: 3. CDR3 in amino acids: CASSLAFSGGDNEQFF. In DNA form, the CDR3 reads TGTGCCAGCAGCTTAGCTTTTAGCGGGGGGGACAATGAGCAGTTCTTC.

This clonotype was counted ten times or more. This chain uses TRBV11-3 with TRBJ2-5, with unresolved D. Trimming took off 4 bases at V and 3 bases at J, with 21 bases between the two ends. From germline, CDR1 is SGHNT and CDR2 YENEEA. The CDR3 totals 17 residues. The DNA of the CDR3 is TGTGCCAGCAGCTCCGGTGGGGTGGGCAGGCCGAAAGAGACCCAGTACTTC. Residues: CASSSGGVGRPKETQYF.

This chain uses TRBV18 with TRBJ2-4; TRBD1 might be the D (7 bases). The CDR3 is 16 residues long. Germline V gene lookup returns CDR1 KGHSH and CDR2 LQKENI. The V end lost 0 bases, the J end lost 2 bases, and 11 bases lay between the germline ends. The CDR3 nucleotides read TGTGCCAGCTCACCACCGGAGGGGGCAACCAAAAACATTCAGTACTTC. Residues: CASSPPEGATKNIQYF. The full variable domain, with the rest looked up from reference TRBV18 and TRBJ2-4, is NAGVMQNPRHLVRRRGQEARLRCSPMKGHSHVYWYRQLPEEGLKFMVYLQKENIIDESGMPKERFSAEFPKEGPSILRIQQVVRGDSAAYFCASSPPEGATKNIQYFGAGTRLSVL.

This clonotype was detected once. The junction shows a germline mismatch at one end, possibly a read error. This rearrangement joins TRBV5-1 to TRBJ2-1, with 10 bases that match TRBD2. CDR3 length equals 18 residues. Germline V gene sequence: CDR1 SGHRS, CDR2 YFSETQ. CDR3: CASSLSSGTSVHYNEQSF. The CDR3 DNA reads TGCGCCAGCAGCTTGAGTTCCGGGACTAGCGTACATTACAATGAGCAGTCCTTC.

This chain uses TRBV3-1 with TRBJ2-7; weak D call: TRBD1 (5 bases). Germline CDR1 is LGHDT and CDR2 is YNNKEL (reference sequence). The CDR3 loop spans 16 amino acids. The ends were cut back, 1 base at V and 4 bases at J, with 17 bases in the middle. The CDR3 DNA follows: TGTGCCAGCAGCCAAGTGAAGGGGAAGTCCATATACGAGCAGTACTTC. It codes for CASSQVKGKSIYEQYF.